These T cell receptor beta chains were read from a single sample in a study of cytomegalovirus exposure and HLA in healthy donors. Method: immunoSEQ multiplex PCR; TCRdb's copy keeps in-frame clones and lacks some. The data hold 200,000 or so clones, with about 75% observed a single time. Sequences were obtained from PBMCs. The receptors shown here come from a man between 18 and 35 years old in good health and CMV-seronegative. Both conserved end residues are part of each CDR3. The order of the fields is CDR3 protein, CDR3 DNA, J gene, clone size, V gene, D gene. D genes are given only for firm matches. Expanded clones get a size class; other rows say once, few or many, or leave the size out.

CASSLRPGRSYEQYF TGTGCCAGCAGTTTAAGGCCAGGCCGCTCCTACGAGCAGTACTTC TRBJ2-7 - TRBV28 -
CASEQGSQETQYF TGTGCCAGCGAACAGGGGAGCCAAGAGACCCAGTACTTC TRBJ2-5 once TRBV28 TRBD1
CASTMYWGYTF TGTGCCAGCACCATGTACTGGGGCTACACCTTC TRBJ1-2 - TRBV2 -
CASLQSLSTGELFF TGTGCCAGTCTCCAATCCCTTAGTACCGGGGAGCTGTTTTTT TRBJ2-2 - TRBV19 -
CASSYWGQNTGELFF TGTGCCAGCAGTTACTGGGGACAGAACACCGGGGAGCTGTTTTTT TRBJ2-2 - TRBV6-5 -
CASSVGGAVGPSGANVLTF TGTGCCAGCAGCGTTGGGGGGGCGGTAGGCCCCTCTGGGGCCAACGTCCTGACTTTC TRBJ2-6 - TRBV9 -
CASRTGSGNTIYF TGTGCCAGCAGGACAGGCTCTGGAAACACCATATATTTT TRBJ1-3 - TRBV6-5 -
CASRPIGGREQPQHF TGTGCCAGTCGGCCAATAGGGGGTCGTGAACAGCCCCAGCATTTT TRBJ1-5 - TRBV19 -
CASSSQAGVNTGELFF TGTGCCAGCAGTTCCCAAGCGGGAGTGAACACCGGGGAGCTGTTTTTT TRBJ2-2 - TRBV27 TRBD2
CASSELGTGATYEQYF TGTGCCAGCAGTGAATTGGGGACAGGGGCAACCTACGAGCAGTACTTC TRBJ2-7 - TRBV25-1 TRBD1
CASSNTGGAGELFF TGTGCCAGTAGTAATACGGGCGGGGCCGGGGAGCTGTTTTTT TRBJ2-2 - TRBV19 -
CASRPMTGGAETQYF TGTGCCAGCAGGCCGATGACAGGGGGCGCGGAGACCCAGTACTTC TRBJ2-5 - TRBV2 TRBD1
CASSPTGTNEKLFF TGTGCCAGCAGCCCAACAGGGACTAATGAAAAACTGTTTTTT TRBJ1-4 - TRBV7-8 -
CASSLLTGQNVGNVLTF TGTGCCAGCTCACTACTTACGGGACAAAACGTGGGCAACGTCCTGACTTTC TRBJ2-6 - TRBV18 -
CASSSDRANSDYEQYF TGTGCCAGCAGTTCAGACAGGGCCAATAGCGACTACGAGCAGTACTTC TRBJ2-7 - TRBV6-5 TRBD1
CASTPGVGNTEAFF TGTGCCAGCACCCCGGGGGTAGGGAACACTGAAGCTTTCTTT TRBJ1-1 - TRBV9 -
CAISEGLASSYEQYF TGTGCCATCAGTGAAGGACTAGCTAGCTCCTACGAGCAGTACTTC TRBJ2-7 - TRBV10-3 TRBD2
CASRQGTFVAKNIQYF TGTGCCAGCAGGCAGGGAACTTTTGTTGCCAAAAACATTCAGTACTTC TRBJ2-4 once TRBV14 -
CASRLPGSYEQYF TGTGCCAGTAGACTCCCGGGATCCTACGAGCAGTACTTC TRBJ2-7 few TRBV19 -
CASLPTGTLGTDTQYF TGTGCCAGCCTACCGACCGGGACACTCGGCACAGATACGCAGTATTTT TRBJ2-3 many TRBV25-1 -
CASSLVPGGPQETQYF TGTGCCAGCAGCTTAGTTCCGGGAGGGCCCCAAGAGACCCAGTACTTC TRBJ2-5 - TRBV7-2 TRBD2
CASSSTGPDTDTQYF TGTGCCAGCAGCTCCACAGGACCCGACACAGATACGCAGTATTTT TRBJ2-3 - TRBV11-3 -